The TCR beta chain described here comes from a study of molecular identifiers for immune sequencing clone quantification. Study-wide results and caveats: Beyond 20 RNA copies, clones held over 99% of effector molecules, compared with under 1% in naive cells.

This clonotype was seen many times. The antigen is unknown. Between about 19,000 and 1,100,000 sorted cells, with 10%, 30% or 50% RNA, yielded naive CD8 libraries. The sorting of naive CD8 T cells used the CD8+CD4-CCR7+CD45RA+ phenotype. The use of previously described methods and listed TCR primers produced the bulk TCR libraries. In TCRdb, the PCR reads were re-called with MiXCR into one record per CDR3 protein. Of approximately 500,000 distinct CDR3 sequences listed, over 20% are singletons. The CDR3 has 16 amino acids. The ends were cut back, 4 bases at V and 1 base at J, with 14 bases in the middle. Germline CDR1 and CDR2: SQVTM and ANQGSEA.

The sequence came from a human donor in good health. Some libraries in this study had Jurkat cell RNA spiked in. The sample consisted of naive CD8+ T cells from blood, with Jurkat cell RNA spiked in. Described subset: FACS-sorted CD8+CD4-CCR7+CD45RA+ naive T cells. V and J are TRBV29-1 and TRBJ2-6; D is uncertain. The CDR3 here is CSVVHYQRSGANVLTF. CDR3 in DNA: TGCAGCGTTGTTCATTATCAGAGATCTGGGGCCAACGTCCTGACTTTC.